Listed below are T cell receptor beta chains from one sample, sequenced in a study of blood T cell repertoires in COVID-19. Some clones are missing from TCRdb's copy, which holds only in-frame ones; the method was immunoSEQ multiplex PCR. The repertoire includes about 170,000 clones, more than 70% of them detected once, and roughly a tenth sits in the top ten. The sample comprised peripheral blood. These receptors were obtained from an elderly woman with active or convalescent COVID-19. CDR3s include the opening cysteine and the closing phenylalanine or tryptophan. The D gene is left open where the match is weak. Clone size, where shown, is once, few, many, or a class for clones that have expanded.

J gene | V gene | D gene | clone size | CDR3 DNA | CDR3 protein
TRBJ1-2 | TRBV28 | . | few | TGTGCCAGCAGTTTCCGAGCTCTGAATGGCTACACCTTC | CASSFRALNGYTF
TRBJ1-1 | TRBV18 | . | once | TGTGCCAGCTCACTAGACACAGAGTACACTGAAGCTTTCTTT | CASSLDTEYTEAFF
TRBJ2-1 | TRBV10-3 | TRBD2 | . | TGTGCCATCAGTGAGTCTTCCGGGACTAGCGGGAGAAGCTCCTACAATGAGCAGTTCTTC | CAISESSGTSGRSSYNEQFF
TRBJ2-1 | TRBV5-1 | . | . | TGCGCCAGCAGCTGGGGGCAGGGTTCCTACAATGAGCAGTTCTTC | CASSWGQGSYNEQFF
TRBJ1-2 | TRBV28 | TRBD1 | . | TGTGCCAGCAGTTTCGCCCGATCGACAGGGATTCATGGCTACACCTTC | CASSFARSTGIHGYTF
TRBJ2-1 | TRBV9 | TRBD2 | . | TGTGCCAGCAGCGTTAGCTCTCTAGCGGGAGATGAGCAGTTCTTC | CASSVSSLAGDEQFF
TRBJ2-7 | TRBV28 | TRBD1 | . | TGTGCCAGCAGTTTAACGGGACAGAACTACGAGCAGTACTTC | CASSLTGQNYEQYF
TRBJ1-2 | TRBV5-6 | TRBD1 | . | TGTGCCAGCAGCCCGGACAGGAACTATGGCTACACCTTC | CASSPDRNYGYTF
TRBJ2-6 | TRBV19 | . | . | TGTGCCAGTAGTATGAGGTCTCTCTCTGGGGCCAACGTCCTGACTTTC | CASSMRSLSGANVLTF
TRBJ2-7 | TRBV7-7 | . | . | TGTGCTAGCAGCTTGAGTTGGGGAGAACCCTACGAGCAGTACTTC | CASSLSWGEPYEQYF
TRBJ1-4 | TRBV5-1 | . | . | TGCGCCAGCAGCGGATCCGACAGAGGAGAAAAACTGTTTTTT | CASSGSDRGEKLFF
TRBJ2-4 | TRBV6-1 | . | . | TGTGCCAGCAGTGAAGCCGGTTCGATTCAGTACTTC | CASSEAGSIQYF
TRBJ1-2 | TRBV5-1 | . | . | TGCGCCAGCAGCGCCGCGGTCAGCTTATTATATGGCTACACCTTC | CASSAAVSLLYGYTF